This entry lists 10 T cell receptor beta chains sequenced from one sample in a study of blood T cell repertoires in COVID-19. Sequencing used immunoSEQ multiplex PCR; TCRdb keeps in-frame clones, though not all of them. The repertoire consists of under 200,000 clones, with approximately 82% occurring once and the leading ten covering approximately 18%. Sequencing was carried out using PBMCs or T cells enriched from blood (not recorded which). The receptors derive from a man aged 60 to 69 who had recovered from COVID-19.

The CDR3 protein is CAWSVRGGNTEAFF. The CDR3, as DNA: TGTGCCTGGAGTGTACGGGGGGGGAACACTGAAGCTTTCTTT. The chain recombines TRBV30 with TRBJ1-1; D is possibly TRBD1 (5 bases). V dropped 0 bases and J dropped 1 base, with 9 bases sitting between them. Germline CDR1 is GTSNPN and CDR2 is SVGIG (reference sequence). The CDR3 has 14 amino acids. The complete variable domain, with remaining parts taken from reference TRBV30 and TRBJ1-1, reads SQTIHQWPATLVQPVGSPLSLECTVEGTSNPNLYWYRQAAGRGLQLLFYSVGIGQISSEVPQNLSASRPQDRQFILSSKKLLLSDSGFYLCAWSVRGGNTEAFFGQGTRLTVV.

The chain carries TRBV2 and TRBJ2-7, with TRBD2 identical over 7 bases. V was pared by 6 bases and J by 3 bases, with 14 bases of the junction left unmatched. Germline assignment: CDR1 SNHLY and CDR2 FYNNEI. CDR3 size: 16 residues. The CDR3 protein is CASRSRGTTLSYEQYF. The CDR3, as DNA: TGTGCCAGCAGAAGCCGAGGGACTACCCTAAGCTACGAGCAGTACTTC. The full variable domain, in which reference TRBV2 and TRBJ2-7 provide the parts outside the CDR3, is EPEVTQTPSHQVTQMGQEVILRCVPISNHLYFYWYRQILGQKVEFLVSFYNNEISEKSEIFDDQFSVERPDGSNFTLKIRSTKLEDSAMYFCASRSRGTTLSYEQYFGPGTRLTVT.

This chain joins TRBV20-1 and TRBJ1-2; perhaps TRBD1 as D (5 bases). Trimming stripped 4 bases from V and 3 bases from J, with 6 bases between. This CDR3 contains 11 residues. In germline, CDR1 is DFQATT, CDR2 SNEGSKA (reference sequence). The CDR3 reads CSATTDYGYTF. The CDR3 nucleotides are TGCAGTGCTACGACAGACTATGGCTACACCTTC.

This clone was seen a single time. The chain's CDR3 is CASSLSGGTPNQPQHF. The CDR3 DNA follows: TGTGCCAGCAGTTTGTCGGGGGGTACTCCCAACCAGCCCCAGCATTTT. The chain is built from TRBV27 and TRBJ1-5, with D maybe TRBD1 (5 bases). The germline gives CDR1 MNHEY, CDR2 SMNVEV (reference sequence). This CDR3 spans 16 amino acids. V was cut by 3 bases and J by 7 bases, with 19 bases left in between.

DNA of the CDR3: TGTGCCAGCAGCCTGGGGACAGGGAGGCAAGAGACCCAGTACTTC. Encoded protein: CASSLGTGRQETQYF. The V gene is TRBV5-4, the J gene TRBJ2-5, with TRBD1 matching 9 bases. The length of the CDR3 is 15 residues. Per the germline V gene, CDR1 is SGHNT and CDR2 is YYREEE (reference sequence). V lost 4 bases to trimming and J lost 2 bases; unmatched junction nucleotides: 6. The full variable domain, completed using reference TRBV5-4 and TRBJ2-5, is ETGVTQSPTHLIKTRGQQVTLRCSSQSGHNTVSWYQQALGQGPQFIFQYYREEENGRGNFPPRFSGLQFPNYSSELNVNALELDDSALYLCASSLGTGRQETQYFGPGTRLLVL.

The chain employs TRBV11-2 and TRBJ2-7, with D uncertain. Trimming took 2 bases from V and 0 from J, leaving 8 bases between them. The CDR3 has 14 amino acids. The germline V gene encodes CDR1 SGHAT and CDR2 FQNNGV. The CDR3, as DNA: TGTGCCAGCAGCTTAAGGTCTAGCTCCTACGAGCAGTACTTC. Its protein is CASSLRSSSYEQYF.

This chain joins TRBV20-1 and TRBJ2-2; TRBD2 aligns across 7 bases. This CDR3 contains 15 residues. V trimming: 3 bases; J trimming: 3 bases; junction bases outside the gene matches: 7. Per the germline V gene, CDR1 is DFQATT and CDR2 is SNEGSKA (reference sequence). CDR3 region: CSASGREADTGELFF. The CDR3 bases are TGCAGTGCTAGTGGCCGGGAGGCCGACACCGGGGAGCTGTTTTTT.

There are a few counts of this clone. The rearrangement joins TRBV4-1 to TRBJ2-1; the D gene is possibly TRBD2 (6 bases). The CDR3 sequence is 16 residues long. Germline V CDR1 and CDR2: MGHRA, YSYEKL. The ends were cut back, 4 bases at V and 2 bases at J, with 15 bases in the middle. In DNA, the CDR3 is TGCGCCAGCAGCCCCCCCCACGGGAGCCCCTACAATGAGCAGTTCTTC. Translating it yields CASSPPHGSPYNEQFF.

The CDR3 loop is CASSRDRVNIQYF. CDR3 nucleotides: TGTGCCAGCAGTAGGGACAGGGTCAACATTCAGTACTTC. V is TRBV7-2 and J is TRBJ2-4; 9 bases agree with TRBD1. The CDR3 has 13 residues. V lost 6 bases to trimming and J lost 7 bases; unmatched junction nucleotides: 4. Germline CDR1 reads SGHTA; CDR2 reads FQGNSA.

The chain recombines TRBV5-1 with TRBJ1-1; D is ambiguous. The CDR3 totals 15 residues. CDR1 is SGHRS and CDR2 is YFSETQ in the germline V gene. V dropped 4 bases and J dropped 0 bases, with 13 bases sitting between them. This CDR3 is CASSEGFSMNTEAFF. The CDR3 DNA reads as TGCGCCAGCAGCGAGGGATTCTCGATGAACACTGAAGCTTTCTTT.